This T cell receptor beta chain was identified in a study of cytomegalovirus exposure and HLA in healthy donors. This PCR relied on a set of 60 Vbeta primers and 13 Jbeta primers. Clones were sequenced by immunoSEQ multiplex PCR, and TCRdb holds only the in-frame ones, with some missing. The top ten clones hold approximately 1.5% of a sample with under 200,000 clones, 68% of them seen once. The V gene lost 7 bases and the J gene lost 0 bases, with 3 bases spanning the gap. CDR3 size: 11 residues. CDR1 and CDR2 from the germline V gene are MNHNY and SVGAGI (reference sequence). The sample consisted of PBMCs. This clonotype originated in a man in his fifties in good health and CMV-seronegative. The chain combines TRBV6-6 with TRBJ1-1; D is ambiguous. The DNA of the CDR3 is TGTGCCAGCACGGTGAACACTGAAGCTTTCTTT. Its protein is CASTVNTEAFF.